Each of the 30 T cell receptor beta chains below was sequenced from the same sample in a study of Graves' ophthalmopathy and Graves' hyperthyroidism. From RNA, the CDR3 regions of TCR beta chains were amplified and sequenced. First-round RT-PCR used HTBI primers; second-round multiplex PCR followed. TCRdb used MiXCR to reprocess the multiplex PCR reads, holding one entry per CDR3 protein. The table has roughly 500,000 distinct CDR3 sequences, approximately 15% seen once. The sequencing input was blood. The receptors were sampled from a woman between 25 and 40 years old with Graves' ophthalmopathy.

This clonotype was seen ten or more times. This chain connects TRBV12-3 or TRBV12-4 to TRBJ2-7; 7 nucleotides agree with TRBD2. Trimming took 4 bases from V and 3 from J; bases not matched to a gene: 9. The CDR3 contains 15 residues. The CDR3 DNA follows: TGTGCCAGCAGTTGGGCGGGGGTCACCTTCTACGAGCAGTACTTC. It specifies CASSWAGVTFYEQYF.

This clonotype was recorded many times. CDR3 sequence reads: CASRRTGGSLMNTEAFF. In nucleotides, the CDR3 is TGTGCCAGCAGACGTACAGGGGGCTCCCTCATGAACACTGAAGCTTTCTTT. This chain joins TRBV6-2 or TRBV6-3 and TRBJ1-1, with TRBD1 identical over 9 bases. CDR1 MNHEY and CDR2 SVGEGT come from the germline V gene. This CDR3 contains 17 residues. The J segment lost 0 bases and the V segment lost 6 bases, leaving 11 bases of the junction unmatched.

This clonotype has more than one count but fewer than ten. This clone may be a read error of a much larger clone one base away. V gene TRBV14 combines with J gene TRBJ2-2, with D possibly being TRBD1 (9 bases). This CDR3 has 16 residues. Germline V gene lookup returns CDR1 SGHDN and CDR2 FVKESK. The CDR3 is CASSPNSGTGTGELCF. The CDR3 DNA reads as TGTGCCAGCAGCCCAAATAGCGGGACAGGGACCGGGGAGCTGTGTTTT.

This clonotype was seen repeatedly, ten times or more. The J gene is TRBJ1-2, the V gene TRBV15, with D possibly being TRBD1 (5 bases). From germline, CDR1 is LNHNV and CDR2 YYDKDF (reference sequence). Trimming shortened V by 1 base and J by 7 bases, and 13 bases separated the two germline ends. The CDR3 contains 14 residues. The CDR3 spells CATSRVGIGGGYTF. The CDR3 DNA reads as TGTGCCACCAGCAGAGTGGGTATCGGGGGTGGCTACACCTTC.

This clonotype showed up many times. The chain employs TRBV15 and TRBJ1-2; no reliable D call. This CDR3 has 18 amino acids. CDR1 is LNHNV, CDR2 YYDKDF, per germline (reference sequence). Trimming removed 0 bases from V and 0 bases from J, with 17 bases in between. CDR3 region: CATSRDQVGPEANYGYTF. The CDR3 coding sequence is TGTGCCACCAGCAGAGATCAAGTAGGTCCGGAAGCTAACTATGGCTACACCTTC. Full variable domain (missing parts from reference TRBV15 and TRBJ1-2): DAMVIQNPRYQVTQFGKPVTLSCSQTLNHNVMYWYQQKSSQAPKLLFHYYDKDFNNEADTPDNFQSRRPNTSFCFLDIRSPGLGDTAMYLCATSRDQVGPEANYGYTFGSGTRLTVV.

This clonotype was seen many times. The chain combines TRBV14 with TRBJ2-7; 11 positions match TRBD1. Trimming at V came to 4 bases and at J to 5 bases, leaving 7 bases not matched to a gene. CDR1 and CDR2 from the germline V gene are SGHDN and FVKESK. This CDR3 has 15 residues. As DNA, the CDR3 is TGTGCCAGCAGCCTGGACAGGGGGCGGAACCACGAGCAGTACTTC. Translating it yields CASSLDRGRNHEQYF.

This clonotype was recorded at least ten times. The chain joins TRBV12-3 or TRBV12-4 to TRBJ1-5; 10 bases align to TRBD1. The ends lost 5 bases at V and 2 bases at J; junction bases unmatched: 3. The CDR3 has 15 amino acids. CDR3: CASSPGTGGNQPQHF. The CDR3 coding sequence is TGTGCCAGCAGTCCGGGGACAGGGGGCAATCAGCCCCAGCATTTT.

This clonotype has ten or more counts. The CDR3: CAISERQEFLYGYTF. Here the CDR3 DNA reads TGTGCCATCAGTGAGCGACAGGAGTTCCTGTATGGCTACACCTTC. V is TRBV10-3 and J is TRBJ1-2; D is perhaps TRBD1 (6 bases). Trimming shortened V by 2 bases and J by 5 bases, and 15 bases separated the two germline ends. This CDR3 region has 15 residues. CDR1 is ENHRY and CDR2 is SYGVKD in the germline V gene.

Notes on this clonotype: A read error may explain this, as a much larger clone is one base away. The chain carries TRBV7-6 and TRBJ1-5, with TRBD1 matching over 7 bases. The CDR3 has 16 amino acids. Germline V CDR1 and CDR2: SGHVS, FNYEAQ. The V gene end was trimmed by 7 bases and the J gene end by 4 bases; junction bases not matched to a gene: 13. CDR3 protein: CASIPLTGTANQPQHF. The CDR3 DNA sequence: TGTGCCAGCATCCCCCTCACCGGGACAGCGAATCAGCCCCAGCATTTT.

With regard to this clonotype: Just one base apart from a much larger clone, this may be a read error. The chain is built from TRBV28 and TRBJ1-2, with D possibly being TRBD1 (5 bases). CDR1 MDHEN and CDR2 SYDVKM come from the germline V gene. The V end was cut by 2 bases, the J end by 0 bases, with 10 bases between. The CDR3 covers 15 residues. CDR3 loop: CASSLRRQPNYGYTF. As DNA, the CDR3 is TGTGCCAGCAGTTTACGGCGACAGCCTAACTATGGCTACACCTTC.

This clonotype has ten or more counts. At one end, the junction sequence differs from germline, possibly due to a read error. The CDR3 DNA sequence: TGTGCCACCAGTATGCGTTGGGCCGAGTTC. Its translation is CATSMRWAEF. The rearrangement uses TRBV24-1 and TRBJ2-7; the D is unclear. The CDR3 extends over 10 amino acids. The V gene's germline CDR1 is KGHDR and CDR2 SFDVKD.

This clonotype was seen ten or more times. V and J are TRBV20-1 and TRBJ2-5; 10 bases agree with TRBD1. Germline loops: CDR1 DFQATT, CDR2 SNEGSKA (reference sequence). The CDR3 extends over 14 amino acids. V shed 3 bases, J shed 9 bases, and the junction held 10 bases outside the gene matches. CDR3 sequence: CSARGGQGNVAQYF. CDR3 nucleotides: TGCAGTGCTAGGGGGGGACAGGGGAACGTGGCCCAGTACTTC.

This clonotype was seen many times. CDR3 protein: CASSPNGAPETQYF. As DNA, the CDR3 is TGTGCCAGCAGCCCTAACGGAGCCCCCGAGACCCAGTACTTC. The chain uses TRBV12-3 or TRBV12-4 and TRBJ2-5; D not resolved. V dropped 6 bases and J dropped 5 bases, with 16 bases sitting between them. The length of the CDR3 is 14 residues.

This clonotype was seen repeatedly, ten times or more. The V call is TRBV20-1, the J call TRBJ2-2; 9 bases match TRBD1. The V gene end was trimmed by 4 bases and the J gene end by 4 bases; junction bases not matched to a gene: 7. Germline V gene sequence: CDR1 DFQATT, CDR2 SNEGSKA (reference sequence). There are 15 residues in the CDR3. The chain's CDR3 is CSATQRQGGTGELFF. The CDR3 DNA sequence: TGCAGTGCTACTCAACGACAGGGGGGCACCGGGGAGCTGTTTTTT.

This clonotype was seen at least ten times. Given a much more abundant clone one base away, this may be a read error. The chain links TRBV10-3 to TRBJ2-5, with TRBD1 identical over 7 bases. CDR3 size: 15 residues. Germline CDR1 and CDR2: ENHRY and SYGVKD. CDR3 loop: CAISPSQGDQETKYF. CDR3 DNA sequence: TGTGCCATCAGTCCTTCCCAGGGGGACCAAGAGACCAAGTACTTC.

This clonotype was seen more than once but under ten times. V gene TRBV7-9 combines with J gene TRBJ2-5; D call uncertain. Germline assignment: CDR1 SEHNR and CDR2 FQNEAQ (reference sequence). V lost 1 base and J 2 bases, leaving 8 bases between the germline ends. This CDR3 has 14 amino acids. This chain's CDR3 is CASSLVSEQETQYF. The CDR3 DNA reads as TGTGCCAGCAGCTTAGTGTCGGAACAAGAGACCCAGTACTTC.

This clonotype was observed at least ten times. The chain carries TRBV2 and TRBJ1-1; TRBD1 agrees at 10 bases. The junction had 8 bases not matched to a gene; V was cut back by 3 bases and J by 4 bases. The CDR3 is made up of 16 amino acids. Looked up from germline, CDR1 is SNHLY and CDR2 is FYNNEI. CDR3 sequence: CASSDGTGVQGTEAFF. CDR3 bases: TGTGCCAGCAGTGACGGGACAGGGGTTCAAGGCACTGAAGCTTTCTTT.

This clonotype was picked up many times. V gene TRBV20-1 combines with J gene TRBJ2-5; TRBD1 is a possible D gene (5 bases). The V gene's germline CDR1 is DFQATT and CDR2 SNEGSKA (reference sequence). The V end lost 6 bases, the J end lost 4 bases, and 18 bases lay between the germline ends. The CDR3 consists of 14 residues. The CDR3 loop reads CSASPTDRTETQYF. In DNA, the CDR3 is TGCAGTGCCTCCCCGACAGATCGAACAGAGACCCAGTACTTC.

To note about this clonotype: One end of the junction is discordant with germline, which a read error may explain. The gene calls are TRBV6-2 or TRBV6-3 and TRBJ1-1, with D tentatively TRBD1 (5 bases). Germline V lookup: CDR1 MNHEY, CDR2 SVGEGT. This CDR3 contains 19 residues. The CDR3 reads CASSQRKGAAIQANTEACF. The CDR3, as DNA: TGTGCCAGCTCCCAAAGAAAAGGGGCAGCCATTCAAGCGAACACTGAAGCTTGCTTT.

This clonotype showed up many times. The J gene is TRBJ2-5, the V gene TRBV15; possible D gene TRBD1, 5 bases. Germline CDR1 and CDR2: LNHNV and YYDKDF (reference sequence). V gave up 2 bases and J gave up 1 base, with 8 bases separating them. The CDR3 length is 14 residues. In nucleotides, the CDR3 is TGTGCCACCAGCAGACAGGGTACCCAAGAGACCCAGTACTTC. This translates into CATSRQGTQETQYF.

This clonotype was seen repeatedly, ten times or more. The V call is TRBV7-2, the J call TRBJ2-7; 8 bases map to TRBD2. CDR1 and CDR2 from the germline V gene are SGHTA and FQGNSA. The CDR3 spans 15 residues. The ends lost 5 bases at V and 1 base at J; junction bases unmatched: 7. The DNA of the CDR3 is TGTGCCAGCAGCCAATCCACTAGCGGTTCCTACGAGCAGTACTTC. This gives the protein CASSQSTSGSYEQYF.

This clonotype was counted at least ten times. The V gene is TRBV12-3 or TRBV12-4, the J gene TRBJ1-1; D possibly corresponds to TRBD1 (6 bases). Trimming took 4 bases from V and 4 from J, leaving 16 bases between them. The CDR3 is 15 residues long. This CDR3 is CASSSTRGAGTEAFF. CDR3 bases: TGTGCCAGCAGTTCTACACGGGGGGCGGGCACTGAAGCTTTCTTT.

The chain employs TRBV20-1 and TRBJ2-6; tentatively, D is TRBD1 (6 bases). The CDR3 totals 18 residues. Trimming removed 3 bases from V and 0 bases from J, with 18 bases in between. Germline values: CDR1 DFQATT, CDR2 SNEGSKA (reference sequence). CDR3 nucleotide sequence: TGCAGTGCTAGGCCGACAGGACGCAGTGGCTCTGGGGCCAACGTCCTGACTTTC. As protein: CSARPTGRSGSGANVLTF.

This clonotype was counted at least ten times. The V call is TRBV27, the J call TRBJ1-1; D gene uncertain. CDR1 and CDR2 (germline): MNHEY, SMNVEV (reference sequence). CDR3 length: 15 residues. V lost 0 bases and J lost 1, with 9 bases in between. CDR3 loop: CASSLSTRPNTEAFF. CDR3 in DNA: TGTGCCAGCAGTTTATCGACCAGACCGAACACTGAAGCTTTCTTT.

This clonotype was seen a single time. The V gene is TRBV12-3 or TRBV12-4, the J gene TRBJ1-3; D gene unclear. V lost 2 bases and J lost 13, with 18 bases in between. This CDR3 is 14 amino acids long. CDR3 in DNA: TGTGCCAGCAGTTTACGACTGCCGGGAAGCACGATATATTTT. Protein product: CASSLRLPGSTIYF.

This clonotype has ten or more counts. V and J are TRBV28 and TRBJ2-7; possibly TRBD2 for D (6 bases). V was trimmed by 6 bases and J by 9 bases, leaving 21 bases between them. From germline, CDR1 is MDHEN and CDR2 SYDVKM. The CDR3 runs to 14 residues. The CDR3 protein is CASSHPAGILGQYF. DNA for the CDR3: TGTGCCAGCAGCCACCCCGCGGGGATATTAGGGCAGTACTTC.

This clonotype was observed many times. The chain recombines TRBV12-3 or TRBV12-4 with TRBJ1-2, with 8 nucleotides matching TRBD1. The length of the CDR3 is 14 residues. With V trimmed by 1 base and J by 3 bases, 1 base remained unmatched. The CDR3 is CASSLGTGYYGYTF. In DNA, the CDR3 is TGTGCCAGCAGTTTAGGGACAGGGTACTATGGCTACACCTTC.

This clonotype has ten or more counts. The chain joins TRBV6-1 to TRBJ2-7, with TRBD1 identical over 8 bases. V was clipped by 5 bases and J by 0 bases; unmatched bases: 9. Germline V CDR1 and CDR2: MNHNS, SASEGT. The CDR3 covers 16 residues. The CDR3 region has the DNA TGTGCCAGCAGTAAGGGACAGGCGGGGTTCTCCTACGAGCAGTACTTC. Its protein product is CASSKGQAGFSYEQYF.

This clonotype was found many times. The V call is TRBV7-3, the J call TRBJ1-3; the D is unclear. Germline assignment: CDR1 SGHTA and CDR2 FQGTGA. V was shortened by 4 bases and J by 3 bases, with 7 bases between the two germline ends. The CDR3 has 13 residues. CDR3 bases: TGTGCCAGCAGCTCCATGGGTGGAAACACCATATATTTT. It specifies CASSSMGGNTIYF.

This clonotype was observed a handful of times. The rearrangement links TRBV11-2 to TRBJ2-5; 14 nucleotides line up with TRBD2. Germline assignment: CDR1 SGHAT and CDR2 FQNNGV. This CDR3 contains 17 residues. V was pared by 6 bases and J by 4 bases, with 10 bases of the junction left unmatched. The CDR3 nucleotides read TGTGCCAGCAGGCGACTAGCGGGGGGGCCTAGGGCAGAGACCCAGTACTTC. Its protein is CASRRLAGGPRAETQYF.